The T cell receptor beta chain described here comes from a study of cytomegalovirus exposure and HLA in healthy donors. Overall study context: The 120 validation repertoires used the same platform as the approximately 700 first-cohort repertoires (as reported by a later analysis).

Study outcomes and limitations: The classifier was said to identify cytomegalovirus status with high specificity and sensitivity.

The assay was immunoSEQ multiplex PCR, and TCRdb's table has in-frame clones only and misses some. Here the sample spans 130,000 to 150,000 clones, about 91% being singletons. As concerns this clone: Antigen specificity is unknown.

Sequenced sample: PBMCs. This receptor was identified in a woman between 18 and 30 years old in good health and CMV-seropositive.

For the CDR3, the DNA is TGTGCCAGCTCACCCCCCCCCACGACGACAGGGTTTCCCTACGAGCAGTACTTC. Its protein product is CASSPPPTTTGFPYEQYF. The rearrangement joins TRBV18 to TRBJ2-7; 7 bases agree with TRBD1. With V trimmed by 3 bases and J by 2 bases, 16 bases remained unmatched. The CDR3 is 18 amino acids. Germline values: CDR1 KGHSH, CDR2 LQKENI.